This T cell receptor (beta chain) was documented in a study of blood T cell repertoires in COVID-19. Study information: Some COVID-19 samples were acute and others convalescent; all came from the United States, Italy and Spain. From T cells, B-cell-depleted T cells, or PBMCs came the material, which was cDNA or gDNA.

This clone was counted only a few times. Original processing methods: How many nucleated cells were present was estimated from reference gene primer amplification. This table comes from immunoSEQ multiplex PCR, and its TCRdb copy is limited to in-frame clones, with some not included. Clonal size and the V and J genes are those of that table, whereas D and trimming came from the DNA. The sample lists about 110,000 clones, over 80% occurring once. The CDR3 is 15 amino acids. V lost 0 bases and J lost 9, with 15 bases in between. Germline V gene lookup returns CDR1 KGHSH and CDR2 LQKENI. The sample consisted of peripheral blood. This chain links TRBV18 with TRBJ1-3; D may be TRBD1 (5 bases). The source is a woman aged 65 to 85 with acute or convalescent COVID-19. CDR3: CASSPPSRDSTTIYF. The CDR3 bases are TGTGCCAGCTCACCACCCTCCAGGGATAGTACCACCATATATTTT.